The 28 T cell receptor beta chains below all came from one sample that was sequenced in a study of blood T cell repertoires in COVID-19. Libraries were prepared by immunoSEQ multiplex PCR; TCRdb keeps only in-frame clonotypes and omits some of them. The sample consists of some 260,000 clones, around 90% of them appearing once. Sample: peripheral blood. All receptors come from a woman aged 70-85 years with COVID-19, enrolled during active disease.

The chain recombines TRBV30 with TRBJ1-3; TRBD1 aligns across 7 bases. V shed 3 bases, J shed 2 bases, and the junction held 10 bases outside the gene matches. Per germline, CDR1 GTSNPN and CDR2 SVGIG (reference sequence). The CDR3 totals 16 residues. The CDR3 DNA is TGTGCCTGGAGGGACCCGACAGGGCGGACTGGAAACACCATATATTTT. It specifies CAWRDPTGRTGNTIYF.

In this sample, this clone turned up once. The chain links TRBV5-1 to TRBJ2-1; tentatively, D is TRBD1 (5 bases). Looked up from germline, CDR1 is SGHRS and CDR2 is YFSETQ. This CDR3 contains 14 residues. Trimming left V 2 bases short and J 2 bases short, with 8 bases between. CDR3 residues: CASSLPGTYNEQFF. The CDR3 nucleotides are TGCGCCAGCAGCTTACCAGGGACCTACAATGAGCAGTTCTTC.

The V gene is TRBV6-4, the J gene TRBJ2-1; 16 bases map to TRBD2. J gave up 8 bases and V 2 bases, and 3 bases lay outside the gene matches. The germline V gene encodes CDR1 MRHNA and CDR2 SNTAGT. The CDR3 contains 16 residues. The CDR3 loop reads CASSDGTSGRVHEQFF. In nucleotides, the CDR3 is TGTGCCAGCAGTGACGGGACTAGCGGGAGGGTCCATGAGCAGTTCTTC.

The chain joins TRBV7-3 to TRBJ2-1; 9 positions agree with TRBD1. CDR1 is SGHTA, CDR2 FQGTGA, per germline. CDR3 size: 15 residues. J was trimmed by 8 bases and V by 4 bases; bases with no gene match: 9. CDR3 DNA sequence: TGTGCCAGCAGCTCACCGGGACAGGGTTCCCATGAGCAGTTCTTC. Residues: CASSSPGQGSHEQFF.

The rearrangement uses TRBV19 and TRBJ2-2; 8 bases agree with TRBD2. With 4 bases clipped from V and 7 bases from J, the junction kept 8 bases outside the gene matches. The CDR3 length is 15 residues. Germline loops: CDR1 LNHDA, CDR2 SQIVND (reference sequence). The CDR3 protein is CASSTSRGAIGELFF. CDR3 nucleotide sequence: TGTGCCAGTAGTACCTCGCGGGGGGCGATCGGGGAGCTGTTTTTT.

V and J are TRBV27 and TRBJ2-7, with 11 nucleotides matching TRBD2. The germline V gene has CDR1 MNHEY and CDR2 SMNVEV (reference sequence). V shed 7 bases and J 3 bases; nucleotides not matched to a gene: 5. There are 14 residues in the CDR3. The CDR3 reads CASKVAGGHYEQYF. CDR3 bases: TGTGCCAGCAAAGTAGCGGGAGGGCACTACGAGCAGTACTTC.

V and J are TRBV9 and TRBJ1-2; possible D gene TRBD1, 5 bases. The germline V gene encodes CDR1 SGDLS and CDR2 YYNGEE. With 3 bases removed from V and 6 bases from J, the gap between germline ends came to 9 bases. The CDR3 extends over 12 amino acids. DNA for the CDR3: TGTGCCAGCAGCGGACAGAGAAATGGCTACACCTTC. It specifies CASSGQRNGYTF.

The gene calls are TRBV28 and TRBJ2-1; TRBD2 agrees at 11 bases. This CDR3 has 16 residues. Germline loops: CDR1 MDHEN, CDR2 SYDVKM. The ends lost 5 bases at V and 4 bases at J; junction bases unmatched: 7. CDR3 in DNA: TGTGCCAGCAGTAAAGGACTAGCGGGTAGATACAATGAGCAGTTCTTC. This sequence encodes CASSKGLAGRYNEQFF.

The CDR3 region is CASRDGGTEAFF. CDR3 in DNA: TGTGCCAGCAGAGACGGGGGAACTGAAGCTTTCTTT. The V and J genes are TRBV6-5 and TRBJ1-1; perhaps TRBD1 as D (5 bases). The CDR3 is 12 residues long. V shed 6 bases and J shed 5 bases, with 10 bases lying between them. Germline V gene data show CDR1 as MNHEY and CDR2 as SVGAGI.

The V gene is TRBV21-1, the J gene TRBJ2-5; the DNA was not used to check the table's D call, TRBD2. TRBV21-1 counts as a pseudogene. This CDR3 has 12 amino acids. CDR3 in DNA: TGTGCCAGCAGCGGAGGTAGAGAGACCCAGTACTTC. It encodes CASSGGRETQYF.

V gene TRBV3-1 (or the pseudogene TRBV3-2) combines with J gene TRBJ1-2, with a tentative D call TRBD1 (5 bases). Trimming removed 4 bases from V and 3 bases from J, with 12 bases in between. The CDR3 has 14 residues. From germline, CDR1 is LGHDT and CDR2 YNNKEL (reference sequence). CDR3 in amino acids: CASSLGGGDYGYTF. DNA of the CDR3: TGTGCCAGCAGCCTCGGGGGAGGTGACTATGGCTACACCTTC.

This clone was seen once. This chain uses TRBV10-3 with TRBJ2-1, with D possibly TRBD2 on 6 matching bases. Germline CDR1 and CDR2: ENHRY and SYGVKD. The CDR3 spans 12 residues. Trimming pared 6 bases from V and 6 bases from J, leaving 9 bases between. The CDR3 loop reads CAISGSPNEQFF. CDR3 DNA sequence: TGTGCCATCAGCGGGAGCCCCAATGAGCAGTTCTTC.

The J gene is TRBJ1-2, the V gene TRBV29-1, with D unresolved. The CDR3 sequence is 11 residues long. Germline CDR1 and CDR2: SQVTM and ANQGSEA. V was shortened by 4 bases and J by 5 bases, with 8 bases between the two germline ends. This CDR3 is CSVVVAYGYTF. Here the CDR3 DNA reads TGCAGCGTTGTCGTGGCTTATGGCTACACCTTC.

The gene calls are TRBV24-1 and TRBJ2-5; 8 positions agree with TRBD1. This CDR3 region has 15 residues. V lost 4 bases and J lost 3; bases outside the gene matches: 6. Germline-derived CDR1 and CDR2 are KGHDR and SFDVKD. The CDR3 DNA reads TGTGCCACCAGTGAACATAGACAGGGGAAAGAGACCCAGTACTTC. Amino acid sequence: CATSEHRQGKETQYF.

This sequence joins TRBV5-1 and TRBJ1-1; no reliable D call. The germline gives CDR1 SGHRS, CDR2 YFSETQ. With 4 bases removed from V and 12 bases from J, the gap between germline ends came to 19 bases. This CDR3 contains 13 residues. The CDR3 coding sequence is TGCGCCAGCAGCGCGGTTCAGCGGACTCTGTCTTTCTTT. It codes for CASSAVQRTLSFF.

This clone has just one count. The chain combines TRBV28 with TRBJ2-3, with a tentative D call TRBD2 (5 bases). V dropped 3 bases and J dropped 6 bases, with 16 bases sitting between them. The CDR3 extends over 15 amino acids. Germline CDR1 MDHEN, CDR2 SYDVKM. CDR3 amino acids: CASSFVGDYQDTQYF. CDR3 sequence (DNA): TGTGCCAGCAGTTTTGTCGGGGATTATCAGGATACGCAGTATTTT.

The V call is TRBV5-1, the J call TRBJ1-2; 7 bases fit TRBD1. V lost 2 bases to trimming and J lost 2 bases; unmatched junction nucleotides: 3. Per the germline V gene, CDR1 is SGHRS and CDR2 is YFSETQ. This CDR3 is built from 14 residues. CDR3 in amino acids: CASSLDRANYGYTF. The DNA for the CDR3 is TGCGCCAGCAGCTTAGACAGGGCCAACTATGGCTACACCTTC.

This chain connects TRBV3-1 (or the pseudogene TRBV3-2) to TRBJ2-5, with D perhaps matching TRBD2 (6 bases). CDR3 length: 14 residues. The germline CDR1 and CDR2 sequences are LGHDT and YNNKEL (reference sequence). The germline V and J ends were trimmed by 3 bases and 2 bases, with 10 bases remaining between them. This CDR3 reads CASSQGLGQETQYF. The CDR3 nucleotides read TGTGCCAGCAGCCAGGGACTGGGACAAGAGACCCAGTACTTC.

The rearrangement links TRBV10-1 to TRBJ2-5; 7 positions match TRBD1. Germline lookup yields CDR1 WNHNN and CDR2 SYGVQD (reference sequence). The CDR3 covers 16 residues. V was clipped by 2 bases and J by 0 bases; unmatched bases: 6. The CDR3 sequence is CASSELTGSDQETQYF. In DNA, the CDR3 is TGCGCCAGCAGTGAGCTGACAGGGAGTGACCAAGAGACCCAGTACTTC.

CDR3 nucleotides: TGTGCCAGCAGCAAAGATGGACAGGGGGCGAATAGCAATCAGCCCCAGCATTTT. This codes for CASSKDGQGANSNQPQHF. V is TRBV21-1 and J is TRBJ1-5; TRBD1 was called by the table and not checked on the DNA. TRBV21-1 is reported as a pseudogene. The CDR3 consists of 18 residues.

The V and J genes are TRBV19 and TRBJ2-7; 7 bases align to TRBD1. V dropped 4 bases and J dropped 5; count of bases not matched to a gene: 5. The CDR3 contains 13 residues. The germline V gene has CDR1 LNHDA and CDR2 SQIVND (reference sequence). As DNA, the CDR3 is TGTGCCAGTAGTAAGGGACAGCCGCACGAGCAGTACTTC. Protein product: CASSKGQPHEQYF.

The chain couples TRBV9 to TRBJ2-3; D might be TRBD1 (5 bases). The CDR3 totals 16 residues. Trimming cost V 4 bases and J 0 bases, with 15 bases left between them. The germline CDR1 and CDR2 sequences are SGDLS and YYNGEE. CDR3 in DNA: TGTGCCAGCAGCCTGGCCACAGGTACCAGCACAGATACGCAGTATTTT. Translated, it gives CASSLATGTSTDTQYF.

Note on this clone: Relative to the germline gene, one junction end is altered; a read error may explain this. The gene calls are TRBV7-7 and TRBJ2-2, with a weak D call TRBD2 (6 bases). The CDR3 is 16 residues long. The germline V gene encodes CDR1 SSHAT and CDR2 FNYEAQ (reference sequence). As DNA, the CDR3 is TGTGCTAGCAGCCCGGGAGTGGGATCGAACACCGGGGAGCTGTTTTTT. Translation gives CASSPGVGSNTGELFF.

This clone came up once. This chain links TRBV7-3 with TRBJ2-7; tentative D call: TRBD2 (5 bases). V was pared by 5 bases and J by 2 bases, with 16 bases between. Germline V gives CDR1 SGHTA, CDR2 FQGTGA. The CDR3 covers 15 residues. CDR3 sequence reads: CASSPSGAATYEQYF. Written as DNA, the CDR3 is TGTGCCAGCAGCCCGAGTGGAGCGGCGACCTACGAGCAGTACTTC. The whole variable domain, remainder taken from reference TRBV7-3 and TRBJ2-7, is GAGVSQTPSNKVTEKGKYVELRCDPISGHTALYWYRQSLGQGPEFLIYFQGTGAADDSGLPNDRFFAVRPEGSVSTLKIQRTERGDSAVYLCASSPSGAATYEQYFGPGTRLTVT.

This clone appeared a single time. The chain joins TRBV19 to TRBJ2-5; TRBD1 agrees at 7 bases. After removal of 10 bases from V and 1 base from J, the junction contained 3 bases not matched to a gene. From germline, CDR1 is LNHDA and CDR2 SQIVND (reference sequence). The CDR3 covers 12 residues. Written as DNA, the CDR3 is TGTGCCACCCGGGACAGCCAAGAGACCCAGTACTTC. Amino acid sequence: CATRDSQETQYF. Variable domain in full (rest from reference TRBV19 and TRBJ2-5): DGGITQSPKYLFRKEGQNVTLSCEQNLNHDAMYWYRQDPGQGLRLIYYSQIVNDFQKGDIAEGYSVSREKKESFPLTVTSAQKNPTAFYLCATRDSQETQYFGPGTRLLVL.

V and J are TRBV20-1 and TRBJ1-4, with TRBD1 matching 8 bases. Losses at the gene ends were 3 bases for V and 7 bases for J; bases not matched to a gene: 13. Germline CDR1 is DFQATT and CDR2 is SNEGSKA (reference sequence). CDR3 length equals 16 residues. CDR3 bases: TGCAGTGCTAGTCCTCTGGCAGGGGGCAAGGGTGAAAAACTGTTTTTT. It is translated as CSASPLAGGKGEKLFF.

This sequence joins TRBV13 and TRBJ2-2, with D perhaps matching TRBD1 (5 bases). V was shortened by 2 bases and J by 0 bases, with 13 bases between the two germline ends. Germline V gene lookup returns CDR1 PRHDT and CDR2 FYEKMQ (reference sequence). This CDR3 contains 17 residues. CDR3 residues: CASSLLAQVSNTGELFF. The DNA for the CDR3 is TGTGCCAGCAGCTTATTAGCACAGGTCTCGAACACCGGGGAGCTGTTTTTT.

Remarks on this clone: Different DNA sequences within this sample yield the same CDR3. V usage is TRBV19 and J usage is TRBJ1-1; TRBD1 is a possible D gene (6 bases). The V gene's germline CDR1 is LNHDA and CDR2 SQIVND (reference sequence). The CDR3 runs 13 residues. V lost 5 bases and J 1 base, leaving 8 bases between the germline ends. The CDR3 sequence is CASSRTENTEAFF. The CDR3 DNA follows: TGTGCCAGTAGTCGGACAGAGAACACTGAAGCTTTCTTT.